This T cell receptor beta chain originates from a study of T cell responses to AZD1222 COVID-19 vaccine. Worth noting for this clone: The antigen is unknown.

This CDR3 is 12 amino acids long. Trimming shortened V by 5 bases and J by 5 bases, and 7 bases separated the two germline ends. Germline V gene sequence: CDR1 LNHDA, CDR2 SQIVND (reference sequence). Overall study findings and caveats: Seropositive AZD1222 recipients at baseline numbered only 5 to 7. Researchers report vaccine-associated CD4 TCRs spanning spike, with dominance at 160-218 and 743-854. In the spike-specific TCR repertoire, nearly half reportedly target unmutated variant regions. The study found Spike-specific TCR breadth and depth rose after two AZD1222 doses.

Only in-frame clones appear in the TCRdb table, and some are missing; sequencing was by immunoSEQ multiplex PCR. The table records more than 150,000 clones, approximately 90% of them present only once. This chain links TRBV19 with TRBJ2-4; a possible D gene is TRBD1 (6 bases). The sample in question was peripheral blood, obtained 28 days after the second AZD1222 dose. The sequence derives from an adult who received the AZD1222 COVID-19 vaccine. CDR3 DNA sequence: TGTGCCAGTAGTTACAGGGAAAACATTCAGTACTTC. Encoded protein: CASSYRENIQYF.